The 6 T cell receptor beta chains below were found in one sample sequenced in a study of blood T cells in healthy people across ages. Alongside a J-beta primer mix, a sample-barcoded 5' primer served in a second PCR lasting about 6 to 12 cycles. One entry per CDR3 protein results from TCRdb running MiXCR on the 5' RACE reads. This table has hundreds of thousands of distinct CDR3 sequences, around 21% appearing once. The material sequenced was blood. These receptor sequences come from a man between 65 and 85 years old in good health.

This clonotype was seen only a few times. V usage is TRBV9 and J usage is TRBJ1-5; D is unclear. This CDR3 contains 15 residues. The germline V and J ends were trimmed by 0 bases and 4 bases, with 11 bases remaining between them. Per the germline V gene, CDR1 is SGDLS and CDR2 is YYNGEE. Here the CDR3 DNA reads TGTGCCAGCAGCGTAGCAGGATTTCGGAATCAGCCCCAGCATTTT. Protein product: CASSVAGFRNQPQHF.

The rearrangement uses TRBV6-5 and TRBJ2-3; D is undetermined. This CDR3 region has 12 residues. V lost 2 bases and J 5 bases, leaving 5 bases between the germline ends. The germline gives CDR1 MNHEY, CDR2 SVGAGI. DNA for the CDR3: TGTGCCAGCAGTTACGCCGGAGATACGCAGTATTTT. As protein: CASSYAGDTQYF.

This clonotype was recorded at least ten times. The V gene is TRBV6-6, the J gene TRBJ2-3; D is unresolved. The V end was cut by 4 bases, the J end by 8 bases, with 4 bases between. This CDR3 has 10 residues. Germline assignment: CDR1 MNHNY and CDR2 SVGAGI (reference sequence). The CDR3, as DNA: TGTGCCAGCAGTTCGGGTACGCAGTATTTT. Protein sequence: CASSSGTQYF.

This clonotype showed up many times. This chain connects TRBV28 to TRBJ1-1; D is uncertain. V lost 6 bases and J lost 4, with 9 bases in between. CDR1 is MDHEN, CDR2 SYDVKM, per germline. There are 12 residues in the CDR3. The CDR3 reads CASSSQRTEAFF. CDR3 nucleotide sequence: TGTGCCAGCAGCTCACAGCGCACTGAAGCTTTCTTT.

The chain joins TRBV29-1 to TRBJ2-5, with D perhaps matching TRBD1 (6 bases). The V gene lost 2 bases and the J gene lost 3 bases, with 10 bases spanning the gap. The CDR3 is made up of 13 amino acids. CDR1 is SQVTM, CDR2 ANQGSEA, per germline. The CDR3 reads CSVERPGEETQYF. As DNA, the CDR3 is TGCAGCGTTGAACGGCCAGGGGAAGAGACCCAGTACTTC.

The V and J genes are TRBV5-6 and TRBJ2-1, with D maybe TRBD2 (6 bases). The CDR3 is 13 residues long. Germline V gene data show CDR1 as SGHDT and CDR2 as YYEEEE. V was shortened by 2 bases and J by 9 bases, with 12 bases between the two germline ends. CDR3: CASSLVGEAEQFF. For the CDR3, the DNA is TGTGCCAGCAGCTTAGTCGGGGAGGCTGAGCAGTTCTTC.